These 20 T cell receptor beta chains were all obtained from the same sample, sequenced in a study of blood T cells in healthy people across ages. A second PCR of about 7 to 12 cycles used a sample-barcoded 5' primer and a J-beta primer mix. MiXCR, applied by TCRdb to the 5' RACE reads, yields one record per CDR3 protein. This table has about 800,000 distinct CDR3 sequences, roughly 60% appearing once. The material sequenced was blood. The receptors were gathered from a young man in good health.

The chain joins TRBV20-1 to TRBJ2-5, with D maybe TRBD1 (7 bases). The V end was cut by 1 base, the J end by 5 bases, with 14 bases between. The CDR3 loop spans 14 amino acids. Germline CDR1 reads DFQATT; CDR2 reads SNEGSKA (reference sequence). CDR3: CSARAGGPSETQYF. The CDR3 coding sequence is TGCAGTGCTAGAGCAGGGGGGCCTTCGGAGACCCAGTACTTC.

J is TRBJ2-1 and V is TRBV24-1; the D gene is possibly TRBD1 (5 bases). V was shortened by 3 bases and J by 11 bases, with 13 bases between the two germline ends. Germline V lookup: CDR1 KGHDR, CDR2 SFDVKD. This CDR3 has 13 residues. DNA of the CDR3: TGTGCCACCAGTGATACGACAGTCCGTCAGCAGTTCTTC. Residues: CATSDTTVRQQFF.

The rearrangement uses TRBV20-1 and TRBJ1-5; D gene uncertain. CDR3 length: 13 residues. Deletions cut 6 bases from V and 6 bases from J, with 15 bases between. Germline V lookup: CDR1 DFQATT, CDR2 SNEGSKA (reference sequence). The CDR3 nucleotides read TGCAGTGCCGCGTTAGGAGTAGGTCAGCCCCAGCATTTT. It is translated as CSAALGVGQPQHF.

The chain uses TRBV7-2 and TRBJ2-1; TRBD2 matches at 8 bases. The CDR3 is 17 residues long. The V gene's germline CDR1 is SGHTA and CDR2 FQGNSA. V lost 5 bases and J lost 9; bases outside the gene matches: 18. CDR3: CASSDAPSGSGGREQFF. The CDR3 DNA reads TGTGCCAGCAGCGATGCCCCGAGTGGAAGCGGGGGTCGTGAGCAGTTCTTC.

The chain joins TRBV27 to TRBJ2-3, with unresolved D. Germline loops: CDR1 MNHEY, CDR2 SMNVEV (reference sequence). The germline V and J ends were trimmed by 5 bases and 3 bases, with 9 bases remaining between them. The CDR3 runs 13 residues. For the CDR3, the DNA is TGTGCCAGCAGTGTATTTACAACAGATACGCAGTATTTT. As protein: CASSVFTTDTQYF.

A few counts support this clonotype. The CDR3 here is CSVDRGNEQYF. CDR3 DNA: TGCAGCGTTGATAGAGGGAATGAGCAGTACTTC. J is TRBJ2-7 and V is TRBV29-1; a weak D match, TRBD2 (5 bases). Trimming took off 3 bases at V and 7 bases at J, with 10 bases between the two ends. The germline V gene encodes CDR1 SQVTM and CDR2 ANQGSEA. This CDR3 is built from 11 residues.

The rearrangement uses TRBV5-5 and TRBJ2-5; D gene ambiguous. The V gene's germline CDR1 is SGHKS and CDR2 YYEKEE (reference sequence). The CDR3 totals 12 residues. V dropped 5 bases and J dropped 11 bases, with 16 bases sitting between them. CDR3: CASSPPWNEQYF. For the CDR3, the DNA is TGTGCCAGCAGTCCACCGTGGAATGAGCAGTACTTC.

This clonotype was counted only a few times. The chain is built from TRBV12-3 or TRBV12-4 and TRBJ2-6; 7 bases line up with TRBD1. With 5 bases clipped from V and 9 bases from J, the junction kept 4 bases outside the gene matches. This CDR3 region has 13 residues. CDR3 loop: CASSPGQINVLTF. For the CDR3, the DNA is TGTGCCAGCAGTCCGGGACAGATCAACGTCCTGACTTTC.

V usage is TRBV6-5 and J usage is TRBJ2-5, with 11 bases fitting TRBD2. CDR3 length: 16 residues. Trimming took 6 bases from V and 5 from J; bases not matched to a gene: 11. Germline CDR1 reads MNHEY; CDR2 reads SVGAGI. CDR3 nucleotides: TGTGCCAGCAGCTTCCGCACTAGCGGGAGTGGCGAGACCCAGTACTTC. It specifies CASSFRTSGSGETQYF.

The J gene is TRBJ2-7, the V gene TRBV20-1; D is uncertain. From germline, CDR1 is DFQATT and CDR2 SNEGSKA (reference sequence). This CDR3 has 10 residues. This chain's CDR3 is CSPKGDEQYF. The CDR3 nucleotides are TGCAGCCCGAAGGGCGACGAGCAGTACTTC.

This chain uses TRBV2 with TRBJ2-1; 7 bases are shared with TRBD1. With V trimmed by 8 bases and J by 5 bases, 12 bases remained unmatched. The V gene's germline CDR1 is SNHLY and CDR2 FYNNEI. The CDR3 length is 15 residues. CDR3 loop: CASWGYRGVHNEQFF. In nucleotides, the CDR3 is TGTGCCAGCTGGGGCTACAGGGGAGTCCACAATGAGCAGTTCTTC.

This clonotype was seen repeatedly, ten times or more. This CDR3 is CSVELWGETQYF. The CDR3 DNA follows: TGCAGCGTTGAATTGTGGGGGGAGACCCAGTACTTC. The chain couples TRBV29-1 to TRBJ2-5; D may be TRBD1 or TRBD2 (5 bases each). V lost 2 bases and J lost 5, with 9 bases in between. The CDR3 runs to 12 residues. From germline, CDR1 is SQVTM and CDR2 ANQGSEA.

The chain couples TRBV20-1 to TRBJ2-3, with TRBD2 matching over 11 bases. The trim removed 3 bases at V and 0 bases at J, leaving 8 bases unmatched. This CDR3 is built from 17 residues. Germline CDR1 is DFQATT and CDR2 is SNEGSKA (reference sequence). This chain's CDR3 is CSARGTLAGVSTDTQYF. In DNA, the CDR3 is TGCAGTGCTAGGGGCACACTAGCGGGGGTTAGCACAGATACGCAGTATTTT.

The rearrangement joins TRBV20-1 to TRBJ2-5; a weak D match, TRBD2 (6 bases). CDR1 and CDR2 (germline): DFQATT, SNEGSKA (reference sequence). The CDR3 is 14 amino acids. V lost 5 bases, J lost 2 bases, and 15 bases lay in between. The CDR3 protein is CSADKPGDQETQYF. The CDR3 DNA sequence: TGCAGTGCTGATAAACCGGGGGATCAAGAGACCCAGTACTTC.

This clonotype was observed a few times. This chain uses TRBV7-2 with TRBJ1-2; D perhaps matches TRBD1 (5 bases). CDR3 size: 14 residues. CDR1 is SGHTA, CDR2 FQGNSA, per germline. The ends were cut back, 5 bases at V and 5 bases at J, with 15 bases in the middle. The CDR3 spells CASSPDGGRYGYTF. DNA of the CDR3: TGTGCCAGCAGCCCAGATGGGGGTCGGTATGGCTACACCTTC.

The rearrangement links TRBV6-2 or TRBV6-3 to TRBJ2-5, with TRBD2 as a possible D gene (6 bases). V dropped 6 bases and J dropped 2 bases, with 13 bases sitting between them. Germline V gene lookup returns CDR1 MNHEY and CDR2 SVGEGT. The CDR3 covers 14 residues. DNA of the CDR3: TGTGCCAGCAGGAACCCGGGACTTCAAGAGACCCAGTACTTC. Its translation is CASRNPGLQETQYF.

This chain links TRBV20-1 with TRBJ2-1; possible D gene TRBD2, 6 bases. V was pared by 6 bases and J by 0 bases, with 15 bases between. Germline loops: CDR1 DFQATT, CDR2 SNEGSKA (reference sequence). This CDR3 comprises 15 residues. This CDR3 reads CSATGTPSSYNEQFF. As DNA, the CDR3 is TGCAGTGCCACCGGGACTCCGAGCTCCTACAATGAGCAGTTCTTC.

The genes are TRBV9 and TRBJ2-7; maybe TRBD1 (6 bases). This CDR3 spans 13 amino acids. V lost 4 bases and J 6 bases, leaving 14 bases between the germline ends. Germline CDR1 and CDR2: SGDLS and YYNGEE. CDR3 sequence (DNA): TGTGCCAGCAGCCCCACGACAGGCCGCGAGCAGTACTTC. The encoded protein is CASSPTTGREQYF.

The J gene is TRBJ2-7, the V gene TRBV6-5; D might be TRBD1 or TRBD2, each matching 6 bases. This CDR3 spans 15 amino acids. Trimming shortened V by 5 bases and J by 0 bases, and 14 bases separated the two germline ends. Germline assignment: CDR1 MNHEY and CDR2 SVGAGI. CDR3 DNA sequence: TGTGCCAGCAGTGCCCGGAGGGGGAGCTCCTACGAGCAGTACTTC. Translated: CASSARRGSSYEQYF.

V and J are TRBV9 and TRBJ2-5; 9 bases align to TRBD2. The germline V gene encodes CDR1 SGDLS and CDR2 YYNGEE. The CDR3 is 15 amino acids. With 4 bases clipped from V and 5 bases from J, the junction kept 9 bases outside the gene matches. CDR3 amino acids: CASSLGIAGVETQYF. The DNA for the CDR3 is TGTGCCAGCAGCCTCGGGATAGCGGGAGTGGAGACCCAGTACTTC.